The rows below give T cell receptor beta chains drawn from one sample of a study of breast tumors, draining lymph nodes, adjacent tissues. Using its own MiXCR run on the multiplex PCR reads, TCRdb lists one record per CDR3 protein. The table shows 270,000 or so distinct CDR3 sequences, with around 30% occurring only once. Sequenced sample: axillary lymph node tissue. Receptors originate from a female donor with breast cancer. Some clones in this sample may be carry-over from other donors' samples. Each CDR3 is given with its conserved first and last residue. A D gene is named only where the DNA matches it firmly. Some rows have no size entry. The others give once, few or many, or a class for an expanded clone.

.	TRBV6-2/TRBV6-3	.	TRBJ1-5	TGTGCCAGCATGCTTCGTCTTTATCAGCCCCAGCATTTT	CASMLRLYQPQHF
.	TRBV6-2/TRBV6-3	.	TRBJ1-1	TGTGCCAGCAGCTATACACAGGGTGACACTGAAGCTTTCTTT	CASSYTQGDTEAFF
.	TRBV11-3	.	TRBJ2-1	TGTGCCAGCAGCACAGGTAGCGGAAACTACAATGAGCAGTTCTTC	CASSTGSGNYNEQFF
.	TRBV7-2	many	TRBJ2-7	TGTGCCAGCAGTTTCAGTAGGGGACATCCCTACGAGCAGTACTTC	CASSFSRGHPYEQYF
TRBD2	TRBV10-3	.	TRBJ2-7	TGTGCCAGCACTCAAAAAGCGGGAGAGGCATCCTACGAGCAGTACTTC	CASTQKAGEASYEQYF
.	TRBV30	few	TRBJ1-1	TGTGCCTGGAGGCGGGGGCGACCTGAAGCTTTCTTT	CAWRRGRPEAFF
TRBD2	TRBV2	many	TRBJ2-5	TGTGCCAGCCTTCAGCGGGAGGGCCAAGAGACCCAGTACTTC	CASLQREGQETQYF
TRBD2	TRBV5-1	many	TRBJ2-3	TGCGCCAGCAGCTTGGTGGGAGGGATCACAGATACGCAGTATTTT	CASSLVGGITDTQYF
.	TRBV28	.	TRBJ2-7	TGTGCCAGCGGGGCACAGGAGGCGTACGAGCAGTACTTC	CASGAQEAYEQYF
.	TRBV20-1	many	TRBJ1-6	TGCAGTGCTAGAAGGGATAGTTCACCCTGGGGACCCCTCCACTTT	CSARRDSSPWGPLHF
.	TRBV5-1	once	TRBJ2-5	TGCGCCAGCAGCTTGGGGGCCGGCGAGACCCAGTACTTC	CASSLGAGETQYF
.	TRBV30	many	TRBJ1-4	TGTGCCTGGAGCGCAGGGGTTGGGGATGAAAAACTGTTTTTT	CAWSAGVGDEKLFF
.	TRBV7-9	many	TRBJ2-1	TGTGCCAGCAGCCCCACCCCACAGGTAGGGCAGTTCTTC	CASSPTPQVGQFF
.	TRBV19	.	TRBJ2-3	TGTGCCAGTGGTATAGTGAGCAGGGCGGATACGCAGTATTTT	CASGIVSRADTQYF
.	TRBV4-3	many	TRBJ2-4	TGCGCCAGCAGCCAAATAGCCAAAAACATTCAGTACTTC	CASSQIAKNIQYF
TRBD1	TRBV20-1	few	TRBJ2-7	TGCAGTGCTGCGACAGGGGGCGTAAAATCCGAGCAGTACTTC	CSAATGGVKSEQYF
.	TRBV10-3	many	TRBJ2-7	TGTGCCATCAGTGATGGAACTATAGGGTCCGAGCAGTACTTC	CAISDGTIGSEQYF
TRBD1	TRBV19	many	TRBJ1-2	TGTGCCAGTAGTCCTGGGACAGGGATCGCCTATGGCTACACCTTC	CASSPGTGIAYGYTF
.	TRBV5-5	many	TRBJ1-3	TGTGCCAGCAGCTTGAGTGGGGACATAGGAAACACCATATATTTT	CASSLSGDIGNTIYF
TRBD1	TRBV20-1	many	TRBJ1-2	TGCAGTGCTTCCCCGGGACAGGGGGCAGGATCGGGTGGCTACACCTTC	CSASPGQGAGSGGYTF
.	TRBV3-1	many	TRBJ1-6	TGTGCCAGCAGCCACGGGGGGTCACCCCTCCACTTT	CASSHGGSPLHF
.	TRBV20-1	many	TRBJ1-2	TGCAGTGCTAGAGATCGAGGCCGACGGTCTCGCTACACCTTC	CSARDRGRRSRYTF
TRBD1	TRBV19	.	TRBJ2-5	TGTGCCAGTGGTACTAGACAGGGGAGGGAGACCCAGTACTTC	CASGTRQGRETQYF
.	TRBV7-9	many	TRBJ2-3	TGTGCCAGCAGCTTCGGAGGGCTCGGCACAGATACGCAGTATTTT	CASSFGGLGTDTQYF
.	TRBV2	many	TRBJ2-7	TGTGCCAGCAGTGAAGACAGGGGACTTGACGAGCAGTACTTC	CASSEDRGLDEQYF
TRBD2	TRBV20-1	many	TRBJ2-1	TGCAGTGCGCCTCTAGCGGGAGTCAATGAGCAGTTCTTC	CSAPLAGVNEQFF